A single sample gave rise to the 27 T cell receptor beta chains below, sequenced in a study of graft-versus-host responses after intestinal transplantation. Generated by immunoSEQ multiplex PCR, the TCRdb table keeps only in-frame clones and is missing some. The sample lists 81,000 or so clones, 80% to 95% occurring once. Their target antigens are unknown. Sequencing was performed on unstimulated CD8+ T cells sorted from spleen or lymph node cells, taken before transplant. These receptors were obtained from a human donor who was the organ donor for an intestinal transplant.

This clone came up once. The V call is TRBV28, the J call TRBJ2-3; 12 positions agree with TRBD2. This CDR3 has 16 residues. The J segment lost 5 bases and the V segment lost 4 bases, leaving 7 bases of the junction unmatched. The germline V gene encodes CDR1 MDHEN and CDR2 SYDVKM. CDR3 DNA sequence: TGTGCCAGCAGTTCAAGACTAGCGGGAGATCAAGATACGCAGTATTTT. Protein sequence: CASSSRLAGDQDTQYF.

By frequency in the sample, this clone is medium-sized. The chain combines TRBV30 with TRBJ1-4; D may be TRBD1 (5 bases). The CDR3 length is 15 residues. Trimming cost V 3 bases and J 0 bases, with 11 bases left between them. CDR1 and CDR2 (germline): GTSNPN, SVGIG (reference sequence). The CDR3 reads CAWRGGDATNEKLFF. Here the CDR3 DNA reads TGTGCCTGGAGGGGGGGAGATGCAACTAATGAAAAACTGTTTTTT.

CDR3 sequence (DNA): TGTGCCAGCAGACCCGGGACTAGCGCGGGGGGAGGGGAGACCCAGTACTTC. Protein product: CASRPGTSAGGGETQYF. This rearrangement joins TRBV5-4 to TRBJ2-5, with 10 bases identical to TRBD2. The germline V gene has CDR1 SGHNT and CDR2 YYREEE (reference sequence). With 5 bases clipped from V and 5 bases from J, the junction kept 15 bases outside the gene matches. The CDR3 loop spans 17 amino acids.

V is TRBV7-9 and J is TRBJ2-7; tentatively, D is TRBD2 (5 bases). CDR1 SEHNR and CDR2 FQNEAQ come from the germline V gene (reference sequence). The V end was cut by 5 bases, the J end by 5 bases, with 13 bases between. The CDR3 spans 13 residues. DNA for the CDR3: TGTGCCAGCAGCCGAGGACTGGGCCACGAGCAGTACTTC. Protein: CASSRGLGHEQYF.

This clone was recorded once. The chain links TRBV28 to TRBJ1-1, with TRBD1 matching 12 bases. After removal of 3 bases from V and 6 bases from J, the junction contained 2 bases not matched to a gene. Germline CDR1 MDHEN, CDR2 SYDVKM. CDR3 size: 14 residues. Here the CDR3 DNA reads TGTGCCAGCAGTTTGGGACAGGGGGCCGCTGAAGCTTTCTTT. It is translated as CASSLGQGAAEAFF.

The rearrangement links TRBV7-9 to TRBJ2-1, with 10 bases that match TRBD2. V gave up 6 bases and J gave up 5 bases; unmatched junction bases: 10. The CDR3 loop spans 16 amino acids. Germline V gene lookup returns CDR1 SEHNR and CDR2 FQNEAQ (reference sequence). The CDR3 region is CASRKTGTSANNEQFF. The CDR3 DNA is TGTGCCAGCAGAAAGACCGGGACTAGCGCCAACAATGAGCAGTTCTTC.

V is TRBV29-1 and J is TRBJ2-5, with 15 positions matching TRBD2. Germline V gene data show CDR1 as SQVTM and CDR2 as ANQGSEA. This CDR3 comprises 18 residues. V lost 6 bases to trimming and J lost 5 bases; unmatched junction nucleotides: 16. The CDR3: CSVWTSGGAGRSGETQYF. CDR3 DNA sequence: TGCAGCGTGTGGACTAGCGGGGGGGCCGGTCGGAGCGGGGAGACCCAGTACTTC.

This chain joins TRBV19 and TRBJ1-1, with TRBD1 matching 7 bases. The V and J ends lost 5 bases and 0 bases, in that order; junction bases with no gene match: 15. This CDR3 contains 18 residues. CDR1 and CDR2 from the germline V gene are LNHDA and SQIVND (reference sequence). The CDR3 sequence is CASSFDLGTETMNTEAFF. The CDR3 bases are TGTGCCAGTAGTTTTGACCTCGGGACAGAGACTATGAACACTGAAGCTTTCTTT.

This clone occurred once. The genes are TRBV2 and TRBJ2-3; D remains ambiguous. The V end lost 6 bases, the J end lost 1 base, and 17 bases lay between the germline ends. CDR1 and CDR2 from the germline V gene are SNHLY and FYNNEI. The CDR3 length is 16 residues. CDR3 amino acids: CASSRGLTSGTDTQYF. The CDR3 DNA sequence: TGTGCCAGCAGCCGCGGCCTTACAAGTGGCACAGATACGCAGTATTTT.

The chain uses TRBV19 and TRBJ1-2; no firm D call. The V gene's germline CDR1 is LNHDA and CDR2 SQIVND (reference sequence). The CDR3 has 12 amino acids. V was cut by 1 base and J by 14 bases, with 14 bases left in between. The CDR3: CASSIGWAFWTF. The CDR3 nucleotides are TGTGCCAGTAGTATAGGATGGGCATTCTGGACCTTC. Drawing the rest from reference TRBV19 and TRBJ1-2, the complete variable domain is DGGITQSPKYLFRKEGQNVTLSCEQNLNHDAMYWYRQDPGQGLRLIYYSQIVNDFQKGDIAEGYSVSREKKESFPLTVTSAQKNPTAFYLCASSIGWAFWTFGSGTRLTVV.

This clone was picked up one time. V usage is TRBV7-9 and J usage is TRBJ2-1, with D tentatively TRBD2 (6 bases). This CDR3 is built from 14 residues. Trimming shortened V by 5 bases and J by 2 bases, and 10 bases separated the two germline ends. Per germline, CDR1 SEHNR and CDR2 FQNEAQ (reference sequence). CDR3 coding DNA: TGTGCCAGCAGCCAGACTAGTCCCTACAATGAGCAGTTCTTC. Translated: CASSQTSPYNEQFF.

J is TRBJ1-2 and V is TRBV6-1, with 7 bases lining up with TRBD1. Germline-derived CDR1 and CDR2 are MNHNS and SASEGT. This CDR3 comprises 14 residues. J was trimmed by 6 bases and V by 5 bases; bases with no gene match: 9. CDR3 DNA sequence: TGTGCCAGCAGTTCGACAGGGATTGTTCATGGCTACACCTTC. It codes for CASSSTGIVHGYTF.

The V and J genes are TRBV19 and TRBJ2-1; 8 bases map to TRBD2. CDR1 is LNHDA and CDR2 is SQIVND in the germline V gene (reference sequence). V lost 0 bases to trimming and J lost 4 bases; unmatched junction nucleotides: 5. The CDR3 length is 16 residues. For the CDR3, the DNA is TGTGCCAGTAGTATAGACCCCGGACTAGCTTACAATGAGCAGTTCTTC. This gives the protein CASSIDPGLAYNEQFF.

The V call is TRBV6-1, the J call TRBJ2-1, with D possibly being TRBD1 (5 bases). The CDR3 sequence is 19 residues long. V lost 0 bases and J 7 bases, leaving 25 bases between the germline ends. The germline V gene has CDR1 MNHNS and CDR2 SASEGT. The CDR3 DNA reads as TGTGCCAGCAGTGAAGCGCTTGACAGTGAAGTACTCCTGGGGAATGAGCAGTTCTTC. It yields the protein CASSEALDSEVLLGNEQFF.

The chain joins TRBV10-3 to TRBJ1-5; D unclear. The ends were cut back, 0 bases at V and 3 bases at J, with 15 bases in the middle. Germline CDR1 and CDR2: ENHRY and SYGVKD. The CDR3 spans 17 residues. CDR3 residues: CAISESGPRGPNQPQHF. The CDR3 DNA is TGTGCCATCAGTGAGTCTGGCCCCAGAGGCCCCAATCAGCCCCAGCATTTT.

The chain links TRBV4-3 to TRBJ1-4; D unclear. Germline V gene sequence: CDR1 LGHNA, CDR2 YSLEER. Trimming left V 1 base short and J 3 bases short, with 21 bases between. This CDR3 has 19 residues. CDR3 region: CASSQGPEFLGGANEKLFF. The CDR3 DNA reads TGCGCCAGCAGCCAAGGCCCTGAATTCCTCGGAGGAGCTAATGAAAAACTGTTTTTT.

The chain employs TRBV11-2 and TRBJ2-7; 11 bases agree with TRBD2. CDR3 length: 14 amino acids. Trimming removed 3 bases from V and 6 bases from J; junction bases left unmatched: 4. Germline loops: CDR1 SGHAT, CDR2 FQNNGV. CDR3 nucleotide sequence: TGTGCCAGCAGCTTTCTAGCGGGGGGAATCGAGCAGTACTTC. It encodes CASSFLAGGIEQYF.

This clone was counted a single time. The rearrangement joins TRBV27 to TRBJ2-7; D may be TRBD2 (6 bases). Per germline, CDR1 MNHEY and CDR2 SMNVEV (reference sequence). V was pared by 1 base and J by 0 bases, with 10 bases between. The CDR3 is 15 residues long. The CDR3 region is CASSLCGAPSYEQYF. The DNA of the CDR3 is TGTGCCAGCAGTTTATGCGGGGCACCCTCCTACGAGCAGTACTTC.

The chain has TRBV5-6 and TRBJ1-2; D remains unclear. V was trimmed by 6 bases and J by 8 bases, leaving 20 bases between them. The CDR3 is 14 amino acids. Per germline, CDR1 SGHDT and CDR2 YYEEEE. The CDR3 nucleotides read TGTGCCAGCATTGCAGGTTTCGGAAGTAGGGGCTACACCTTC. This translates into CASIAGFGSRGYTF.

The V call is TRBV11-2, the J call TRBJ1-4, with D possibly being TRBD1 (5 bases). V was pared by 1 base and J by 5 bases, with 11 bases between. Germline V lookup: CDR1 SGHAT, CDR2 FQNNGV. The CDR3 has 15 amino acids. The CDR3 spells CASSLGGDWNEKLFF. CDR3 DNA sequence: TGTGCCAGCAGCTTAGGGGGGGATTGGAATGAAAAACTGTTTTTT.

J is TRBJ1-6 and V is TRBV2, with D perhaps matching TRBD1 (6 bases). There are 15 residues in the CDR3. Trimming pared 9 bases from V and 10 bases from J, leaving 22 bases between. From germline, CDR1 is SNHLY and CDR2 FYNNEI. Written as DNA, the CDR3 is TGTGCCAGTGGGGGGGCGGTAAGGGGCTGGTCACCCCTCCACTTT. Translated: CASGGAVRGWSPLHF.

The chain combines TRBV15 with TRBJ2-4, with no clear D. Trimming removed 1 base from V and 1 base from J, with 14 bases in between. Germline loops: CDR1 LNHNV, CDR2 YYDKDF (reference sequence). This CDR3 comprises 17 residues. The CDR3 region is CATSRGRRENAKNIQYF. The CDR3 bases are TGTGCCACCAGCAGAGGCCGTCGTGAGAATGCCAAAAACATTCAGTACTTC.

This chain uses TRBV2 with TRBJ2-3; D might be TRBD2 (6 bases). V lost 0 bases, J lost 1 base, and 8 bases lay in between. CDR3 length equals 15 residues. Germline V lookup: CDR1 SNHLY, CDR2 FYNNEI. In DNA, the CDR3 is TGTGCCAGCAGTGAAGCGGCGGGGCGCACAGATACGCAGTATTTT. It codes for CASSEAAGRTDTQYF. The full variable domain, in which reference TRBV2 and TRBJ2-3 provide the parts outside the CDR3, is EPEVTQTPSHQVTQMGQEVILRCVPISNHLYFYWYRQILGQKVEFLVSFYNNEISEKSEIFDDQFSVERPDGSNFTLKIRSTKLEDSAMYFCASSEAAGRTDTQYFGPGTRLTVL.

The V gene is TRBV6-1, the J gene TRBJ2-4; 10 bases fit TRBD1. This CDR3 has 18 amino acids. Germline assignment: CDR1 MNHNS and CDR2 SASEGT. V shed 3 bases, J shed 1 base, and the junction held 9 bases outside the gene matches. The CDR3 is CASSEAGQGFMAKNIQYF. The CDR3 DNA is TGTGCCAGCAGTGAGGCGGGACAGGGGTTTATGGCCAAAAACATTCAGTACTTC.

On this clone: The sample carries other DNA sequences with the same CDR3. The chain has TRBV11-2 and TRBJ2-7; 10 bases map to TRBD2. The CDR3 consists of 14 residues. Trimming cost V 4 bases and J 3 bases; bases outside gene matches: 3. The germline V gene has CDR1 SGHAT and CDR2 FQNNGV. CDR3 sequence (DNA): TGTGCCAGCAGCTCTAGCGGGAGACGCTACGAGCAGTACTTC. This translates into CASSSSGRRYEQYF.

This clone was found once. V and J are TRBV2 and TRBJ2-7, with 14 bases identical to TRBD2. Germline CDR1 SNHLY, CDR2 FYNNEI. The trim removed 6 bases at V and 0 bases at J, leaving 10 bases unmatched. This CDR3 spans 18 amino acids. CDR3 in amino acids: CASRGPGTSGGHSYEQYF. DNA for the CDR3: TGTGCCAGCAGGGGACCCGGGACTAGCGGGGGTCACTCCTACGAGCAGTACTTC.

CDR3 residues: CASSIKPRDRVGTGELFF. The DNA of the CDR3 is TGCGCCAGCAGTATAAAGCCGAGGGACAGGGTAGGCACCGGGGAGCTGTTTTTT. The chain joins TRBV23-1 to TRBJ2-2; 9 nucleotides line up with TRBD1. TRBV23-1 is an ORF, and what it does is uncertain. The CDR3 has 18 amino acids. The ends lost 5 bases at V and 4 bases at J; junction bases unmatched: 14.